This section outlines one T cell receptor beta chain sequence together with its context. Its antigen is unidentified. 2 million unsorted PBMCs were stored in RNAlater at -80 °C before RNA extraction. The CDR3 is 15 amino acids. The sample originates from a study of neurological immune-mediated disorders. Study outcomes and limitations: Patients with HTLV-1-associated myelopathy showed the most TCR clonal expansion. Those with multiple sclerosis showed the least, falling below healthy controls. The expanded clones of different subjects shared no CDR3 amino acid sequences (suggesting private repertoires in all groups).

A single run covered 15-18 subjects with over 200 million TCR-beta sequences. TCRdb reanalysed the 5' RACE reads using MiXCR and keeps one entry per CDR3 protein. The sample includes approximately 23,000 distinct CDR3 sequences, 10% of them seen just once. The sequence came from a woman in her fifties or sixties with HTLV-1-associated myelopathy (HAM/TSP). The V call is TRBV12-2, the J call TRBJ1-2. TRBV12-2 is annotated as a pseudogene. Sequenced sample: PBMCs. The CDR3 DNA reads as TGTGCAAGTCGCTTACCTTTTCCGGGAGGGTCTGGCTACACCTTC. Translating it yields CASRLPFPGGSGYTF.